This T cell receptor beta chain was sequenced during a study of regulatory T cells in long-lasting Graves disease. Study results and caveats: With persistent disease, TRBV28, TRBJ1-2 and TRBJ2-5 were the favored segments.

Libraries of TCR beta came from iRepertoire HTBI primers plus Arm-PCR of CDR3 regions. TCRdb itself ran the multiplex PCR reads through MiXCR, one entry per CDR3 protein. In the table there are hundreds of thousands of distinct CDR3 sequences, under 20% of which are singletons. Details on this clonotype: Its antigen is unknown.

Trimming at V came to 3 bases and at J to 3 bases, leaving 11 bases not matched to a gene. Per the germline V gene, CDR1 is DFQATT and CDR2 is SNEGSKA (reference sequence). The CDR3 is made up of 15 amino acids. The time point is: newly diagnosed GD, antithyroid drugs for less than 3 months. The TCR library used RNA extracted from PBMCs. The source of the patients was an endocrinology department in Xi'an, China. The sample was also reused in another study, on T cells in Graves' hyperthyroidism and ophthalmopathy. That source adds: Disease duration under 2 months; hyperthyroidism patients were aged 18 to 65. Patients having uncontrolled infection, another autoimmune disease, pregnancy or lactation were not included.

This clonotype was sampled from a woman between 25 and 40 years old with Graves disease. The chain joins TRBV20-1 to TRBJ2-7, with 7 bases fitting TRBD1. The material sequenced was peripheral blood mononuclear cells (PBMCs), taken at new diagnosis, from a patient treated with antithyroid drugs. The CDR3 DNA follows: TGCAGTGCTAGGACTACCGGGACAGACTACTACGAGCAGTACTTC. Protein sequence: CSARTTGTDYYEQYF.